These 25 T cell receptor beta chains were sequenced from one sample in a study of T cell repertoires in cytomegalovirus infection (dated by TCRdb to about 2019). This sample was sequenced with an Illumina HiSeq 1500. TCRdb reran the public reads through fastp at Q25 and MiXCR, keeping productive beta chains. Identical CDR3 proteins give one entry, which carries the most common genes and DNA. Recorded for this sample are 100,000 to 150,000 distinct CDR3 sequences; approximately 30% of them occurred a single time. Approximately 59% of the sample is held by the ten biggest clonotypes. Their antigens are not known. The label giving this sample's treatment or condition can be read as: in vitro stimulation with specific CMV peptide epitopes to enrich CMV-specific T cells. This material consisted of CD8+ T cells from cultured PBMCs, taken from culture after CMV antigen stimulation. The source is a human donor in good health (CMV status not recorded). Some clones in this sample may be carry-over from other donors' samples.

This clonotype came up a few times. The gene calls are TRBV12-3 or TRBV12-4 and TRBJ2-1, with a weak D call TRBD2 (5 bases). The CDR3 is 14 amino acids. Trimming removed 6 bases from V and 5 bases from J, with 14 bases in between. This CDR3 is CASRPGSEDNEQFF. As DNA, the CDR3 is TGTGCCAGCAGGCCGGGGAGTGAGGACAATGAGCAGTTCTTC.

The table lists this clonotype with many counts. The chain uses TRBV3-1 and TRBJ2-2, with 9 bases aligning to TRBD1. Germline CDR1 and CDR2: LGHDT and YNNKEL (reference sequence). The J segment lost 3 bases and the V segment lost 1 base, leaving 0 bases of the junction unmatched. The length of the CDR3 is 15 residues. The CDR3 sequence is CASSQGDRDTGELFF. The DNA for the CDR3 is TGTGCCAGCAGCCAAGGGGACAGGGACACCGGGGAGCTGTTTTTT. Looking up the rest from reference TRBV3-1 and TRBJ2-2 gives the full variable domain: DTAVSQTPKYLVTQMGNDKSIKCEQNLGHDTMYWYKQDSKKFLKIMFSYNNKELIINETVPNRFSPKSPDKAHLNLHINSLELGDSAVYFCASSQGDRDTGELFFGEGSRLTVL.

There are a few counts of this clonotype. The rearrangement joins TRBV14 to TRBJ2-7; D possibly corresponds to TRBD1 (6 bases). This CDR3 comprises 16 residues. Germline CDR1 and CDR2: SGHDN and FVKESK. V shed 1 base and J shed 0 bases, with 13 bases lying between them. CDR3 loop: CASSQGPRQVSYEQYF. In DNA form, the CDR3 reads TGTGCCAGCAGCCAAGGCCCCAGACAGGTCTCCTACGAGCAGTACTTC.

This clonotype was seen only a few times. This sequence joins TRBV7-2 and TRBJ2-5; the D gene is possibly TRBD1 (6 bases). CDR3 length: 16 amino acids. Germline CDR1 is SGHTA and CDR2 is FQGNSA. The germline V and J ends were trimmed by 1 base and 2 bases, with 14 bases remaining between them. Here the CDR3 reads CASSLERQGLQETQYF. The CDR3 DNA is TGTGCCAGCAGCTTAGAGAGGCAGGGGCTGCAAGAGACCCAGTACTTC.

The chain carries TRBV7-2 and TRBJ2-5, with D perhaps assigned TRBD1 or TRBD2 (6 bases each). V lost 7 bases, J lost 4 bases, and 7 bases lay in between. The CDR3 totals 11 residues. Germline CDR1 reads SGHTA; CDR2 reads FQGNSA. The CDR3, as DNA: TGTGCCAGCAAGGGGGGAGAGACCCAGTACTTC. Protein sequence: CASKGGETQYF.

The CDR3 DNA reads as TGTGCCAGCAGCCCCGGGACACTGAACACTGAAGCTTTCTTT. Protein: CASSPGTLNTEAFF. This chain uses TRBV7-2 with TRBJ1-1; possible D gene TRBD1, 6 bases. The germline gives CDR1 SGHTA, CDR2 FQGNSA. The CDR3 is 14 amino acids. The germline V and J ends were trimmed by 5 bases and 0 bases, with 10 bases remaining between them.

The chain joins TRBV5-8 to TRBJ2-7; TRBD1 agrees at 10 bases. Unmatched junction bases numbered 13, after V lost 4 bases and J lost 6 bases. Germline loops: CDR1 SGHTS, CDR2 YDEGEE. CDR3 length: 16 amino acids. This CDR3 is CASSNRDRGFLFEQYF. CDR3 coding DNA: TGTGCCAGCAGCAACCGGGACAGGGGATTTCTCTTCGAGCAGTACTTC. The whole variable domain, remainder taken from reference TRBV5-8 and TRBJ2-7, is EAGVTQSPTHLIKTRGQQATLRCSPISGHTSVYWYQQALGLGLQFLLWYDEGEERNRGNFPPRFSGRQFPNYSSELNVNALELEDSALYLCASSNRDRGFLFEQYFGPGTRLTVT.

This clonotype was detected only a few times. The CDR3 nucleotides read TGTGCTAGTGGAGCAGGAATAACAGGGGGCACTGAAGCTTTCTTT. This encodes CASGAGITGGTEAFF. The rearrangement links TRBV12-5 to TRBJ1-1; 8 bases map to TRBD1. The CDR3 length is 15 residues. From germline, CDR1 is LGHNT and CDR2 FRNRAP. V dropped 6 bases and J dropped 4; count of bases not matched to a gene: 10.

The chain couples TRBV7-8 to TRBJ1-2; the D is unclear. Germline values: CDR1 SGHVS, CDR2 FQNEAQ. V dropped 2 bases and J dropped 4 bases, with 23 bases sitting between them. This CDR3 has 18 residues. The CDR3 bases are TGTGCCAGCAGCTTAAGGCGGGGAATCTCCGGAAGTCCCTATGGCTACACCTTC. Translated, it gives CASSLRRGISGSPYGYTF. The entire variable domain, with the rest obtained from reference TRBV7-8 and TRBJ1-2, is as follows: GAGVSQSPRYKVAKRGQDVALRCDPISGHVSLFWYQQALGQGPEFLTYFQNEAQLDKSGLPSDRFFAERPEGSVSTLKIQRTQQEDSAVYLCASSLRRGISGSPYGYTFGSGTRLTVV.

Comment on this clonotype: One end of the junction does not line up with germline, which may come from a read error. The CDR3 spells CASSSIQRTSGATDTQFF. The DNA for the CDR3 is TGTGCCAGCAGTTCTATTCAACGGACTAGCGGGGCCACAGATACGCAGTTTTTT. V gene TRBV27 combines with J gene TRBJ2-3; 12 bases are shared with TRBD2. The V gene's germline CDR1 is MNHEY and CDR2 SMNVEV (reference sequence). This CDR3 comprises 18 residues.

The rearrangement uses TRBV15 and TRBJ1-5; D gene unclear. V was cut by 4 bases and J by 4 bases, with 14 bases left in between. Germline-derived CDR1 and CDR2 are LNHNV and YYDKDF (reference sequence). The CDR3 contains 15 residues. The CDR3 DNA is TGTGCCACCAGCACCCATACATCGTCAAATCAGCCCCAGCATTTT. It yields the protein CATSTHTSSNQPQHF.

The chain employs TRBV7-6 and TRBJ1-6, with no clear D. V was pared by 4 bases and J by 0 bases, with 7 bases between. Germline V lookup: CDR1 SGHVS, CDR2 FNYEAQ. This CDR3 is built from 15 residues. CDR3 sequence: CASSSQSSYNSPLHF. The CDR3 DNA sequence: TGTGCCAGCAGCTCCCAGAGCTCCTATAATTCACCCCTCCACTTT.

V and J are TRBV20-1 and TRBJ2-5; 9 nucleotides align to TRBD2. There are 17 residues in the CDR3. Germline V CDR1 and CDR2: DFQATT, SNEGSKA (reference sequence). V dropped 0 bases and J dropped 1; count of bases not matched to a gene: 9. Written as DNA, the CDR3 is TGCAGTGCTAGAGAAGGGGGTAGCGGGGGCCTCCAAGAGACCCAGTACTTC. Its protein is CSAREGGSGGLQETQYF.

This clonotype appeared a few times. The genes are TRBV7-2 and TRBJ1-1; no reliable D call. The CDR3 has 15 residues. Germline V gene data show CDR1 as SGHTA and CDR2 as FQGNSA. Trimming pared 2 bases from V and 3 bases from J, leaving 13 bases between. The CDR3 protein is CASSLTGRWDTEAFF. CDR3 coding DNA: TGTGCCAGCAGCTTAACGGGCAGGTGGGACACTGAAGCTTTCTTT.

The chain links TRBV12-3 or TRBV12-4 to TRBJ1-2; D perhaps matches TRBD1 (6 bases). The CDR3 consists of 16 residues. V lost 5 bases and J 4 bases, leaving 20 bases between the germline ends. CDR3 loop: CASSGFDRTLPYGYTF. Here the CDR3 DNA reads TGTGCCAGCAGTGGGTTTGACAGGACCCTTCCCTATGGCTACACCTTC.

The rearrangement joins TRBV7-9 to TRBJ2-7; perhaps TRBD1 as D (5 bases). CDR1 SEHNR and CDR2 FQNEAQ come from the germline V gene (reference sequence). This CDR3 spans 12 amino acids. Trimming stripped 4 bases from V and 3 bases from J, with 7 bases between. The CDR3 sequence is CASSSDNYEQYF. CDR3 nucleotides: TGTGCCAGCAGCTCGGACAACTACGAGCAGTACTTC.

This clonotype has only a few counts. This chain links TRBV7-9 with TRBJ2-2; no definite D call. Per the germline V gene, CDR1 is SEHNR and CDR2 is FQNEAQ (reference sequence). V lost 5 bases to trimming and J lost 5 bases, with 18 bases between them. The length of the CDR3 is 16 residues. The CDR3 region has the DNA TGTGCCAGCAGCACCGAAGCCTCCTACGAAACCGGGGAGCTGTTTTTT. Its translation: CASSTEASYETGELFF. The full variable domain, with the rest looked up from reference TRBV7-9 and TRBJ2-2, is DTGVSQNPRHKITKRGQNVTFRCDPISEHNRLYWYRQTLGQGPEFLTYFQNEAQLEKSRLLSDRFSAERPKGSFSTLEIQRTEQGDSAMYLCASSTEASYETGELFFGEGSRLTVL.

This clonotype showed up just a few times. The CDR3 is CASSSTGGSEKLFF. The CDR3 DNA reads as TGTGCCAGCAGCTCGACAGGGGGTAGTGAAAAACTGTTTTTT. The chain links TRBV7-2 to TRBJ1-4; 9 nucleotides match TRBD1. CDR1 is SGHTA and CDR2 is FQGNSA in the germline V gene. CDR3 length: 14 amino acids. The J segment lost 7 bases and the V segment lost 4 bases, leaving 4 bases of the junction unmatched.

There are a few counts of this clonotype. J is TRBJ2-5 and V is TRBV7-9, with 7 bases lining up with TRBD2. Looked up from germline, CDR1 is SEHNR and CDR2 is FQNEAQ (reference sequence). This CDR3 has 13 amino acids. The V segment lost 4 bases and the J segment 4 bases; nucleotides outside the gene matches: 3. The DNA of the CDR3 is TGTGCCAGCAGCTACAGCGGGGCAGAGACCCAGTACTTC. It specifies CASSYSGAETQYF.

The V gene is TRBV12-3 or TRBV12-4, the J gene TRBJ1-2; TRBD1 aligns across 7 bases. CDR3 length: 14 amino acids. Losses at the gene ends were 1 base for V and 8 bases for J; bases not matched to a gene: 7. The CDR3 protein is CASSLVGTGDGYTF. The CDR3 DNA is TGTGCCAGCAGTTTAGTAGGCACAGGGGACGGCTACACCTTC.

Only a few counts were recorded for this clonotype. The rearrangement links TRBV5-6 to TRBJ2-7; possibly TRBD1 for D (6 bases). The V and J ends lost 4 bases and 2 bases respectively, with 16 bases between them. The CDR3 consists of 15 residues. Per germline, CDR1 SGHDT and CDR2 YYEEEE. The CDR3 sequence is CASSVTGRGPYEQYF. The CDR3 DNA reads as TGTGCCAGCAGCGTCACAGGGAGAGGGCCCTACGAGCAGTACTTC.

This clonotype was counted a few times. This chain joins TRBV12-3 or TRBV12-4 and TRBJ2-7; D might be TRBD1 or TRBD2, each matching 5 bases. The CDR3 loop spans 14 amino acids. V was clipped by 3 bases and J by 4 bases, with 13 bases between them. The CDR3 loop reads CASSFSREMYEQYF. In DNA form, the CDR3 reads TGTGCCAGCAGTTTTTCCAGGGAGATGTACGAGCAGTACTTC.

The chain combines TRBV6-1 with TRBJ1-2; weak D call: TRBD1 (6 bases). This CDR3 contains 13 residues. V was clipped by 7 bases and J by 3 bases, with 12 bases between them. Germline loops: CDR1 MNHNS, CDR2 SASEGT. The CDR3: CASKTGLYYGYTF. In DNA, the CDR3 is TGTGCCAGCAAAACAGGGTTATACTATGGCTACACCTTC.

This rearrangement joins TRBV7-9 to TRBJ1-6; 8 positions agree with TRBD1. Germline CDR1 SEHNR, CDR2 FQNEAQ (reference sequence). The CDR3 covers 17 residues. The trim removed 5 bases at V and 6 bases at J, leaving 12 bases unmatched. Here the CDR3 DNA reads TGTGCCAGCAGCGCGCCGTATACAGGGGGAGGTAATTCACCCCTCCACTTT. Its protein is CASSAPYTGGGNSPLHF.

In its sample, this clonotype was seen many times. The chain is built from TRBV7-8 and TRBJ1-2; TRBD1 matches at 7 bases. CDR3 length: 13 amino acids. Germline values: CDR1 SGHVS, CDR2 FQNEAQ. With 1 base clipped from V and 5 bases from J, the junction kept 1 base outside the gene matches. As DNA, the CDR3 is TGTGCCAGCAGCTTAGAGGGGGCTTATGGCTACACCTTC. Translating gives CASSLEGAYGYTF.